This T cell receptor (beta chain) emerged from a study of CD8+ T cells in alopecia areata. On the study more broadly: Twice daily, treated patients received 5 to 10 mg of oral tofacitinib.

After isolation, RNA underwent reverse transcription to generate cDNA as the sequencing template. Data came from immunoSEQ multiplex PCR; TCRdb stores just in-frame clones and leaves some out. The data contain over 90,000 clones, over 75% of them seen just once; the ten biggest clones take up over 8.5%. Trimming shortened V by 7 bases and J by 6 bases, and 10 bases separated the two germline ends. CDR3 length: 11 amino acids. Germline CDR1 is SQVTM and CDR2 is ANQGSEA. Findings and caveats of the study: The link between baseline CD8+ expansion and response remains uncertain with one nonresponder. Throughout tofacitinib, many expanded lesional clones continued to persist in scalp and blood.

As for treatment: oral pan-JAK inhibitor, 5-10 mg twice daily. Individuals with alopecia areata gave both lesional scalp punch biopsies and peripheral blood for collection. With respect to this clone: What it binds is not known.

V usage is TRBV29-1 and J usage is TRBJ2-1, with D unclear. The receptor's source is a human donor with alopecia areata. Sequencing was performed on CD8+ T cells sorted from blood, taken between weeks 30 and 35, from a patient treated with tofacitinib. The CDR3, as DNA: TGCAGCGGGTTTGTCGGCAATGAGCAGTTCTTC. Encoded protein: CSGFVGNEQFF.